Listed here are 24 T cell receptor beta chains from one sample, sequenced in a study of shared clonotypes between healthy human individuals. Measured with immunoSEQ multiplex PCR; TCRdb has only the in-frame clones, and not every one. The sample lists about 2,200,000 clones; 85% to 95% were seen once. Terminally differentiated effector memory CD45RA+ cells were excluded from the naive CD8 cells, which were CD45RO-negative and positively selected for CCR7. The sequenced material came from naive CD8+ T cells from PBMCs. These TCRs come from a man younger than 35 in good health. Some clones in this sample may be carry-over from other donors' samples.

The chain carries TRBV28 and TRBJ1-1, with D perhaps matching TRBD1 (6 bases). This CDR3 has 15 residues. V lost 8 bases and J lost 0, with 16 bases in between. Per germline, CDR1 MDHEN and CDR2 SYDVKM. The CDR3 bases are TGTGCCAGCTGTGTACAGGGTGAATTGAACACTGAAGCTTTCTTT. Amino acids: CASCVQGELNTEAFF.

CDR3 amino acids: CASSPLGVGVSGNTIYF. CDR3 in DNA: TGTGCCAGCAGTCCCCTCGGGGTGGGCGTTTCTGGAAACACCATATATTTT. This chain connects TRBV28 to TRBJ1-3, with no clear D. V was shortened by 5 bases and J by 1 base, with 18 bases between the two germline ends. The CDR3 sequence is 17 residues long. Germline V gene data show CDR1 as MDHEN and CDR2 as SYDVKM.

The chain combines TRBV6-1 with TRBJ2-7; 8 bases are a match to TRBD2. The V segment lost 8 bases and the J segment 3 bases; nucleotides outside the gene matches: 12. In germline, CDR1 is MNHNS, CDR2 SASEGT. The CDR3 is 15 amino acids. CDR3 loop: CASGSGGELNYEQYF. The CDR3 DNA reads TGTGCCAGCGGCTCCGGGGGGGAACTAAACTACGAGCAGTACTTC.

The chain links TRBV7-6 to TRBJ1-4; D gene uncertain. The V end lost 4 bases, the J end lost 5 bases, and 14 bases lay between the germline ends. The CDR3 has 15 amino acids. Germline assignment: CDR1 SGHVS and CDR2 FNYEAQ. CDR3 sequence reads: CASSSRIRANEKLFF. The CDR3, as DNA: TGTGCCAGCAGCTCGAGAATTAGGGCCAATGAAAAACTGTTTTTT.

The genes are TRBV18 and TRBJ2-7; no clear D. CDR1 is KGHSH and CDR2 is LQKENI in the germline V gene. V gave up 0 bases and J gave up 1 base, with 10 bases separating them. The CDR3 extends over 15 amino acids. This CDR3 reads CASSPPFRQSYEQYF. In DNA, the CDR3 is TGTGCCAGCTCACCACCTTTCCGGCAGTCCTACGAGCAGTACTTC.

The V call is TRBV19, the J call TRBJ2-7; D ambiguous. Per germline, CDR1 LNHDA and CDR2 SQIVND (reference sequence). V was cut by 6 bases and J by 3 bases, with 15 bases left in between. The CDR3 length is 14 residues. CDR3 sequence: CASSSPDPGYEQYF. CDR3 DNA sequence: TGTGCCAGTAGCTCCCCGGACCCCGGCTACGAGCAGTACTTC.

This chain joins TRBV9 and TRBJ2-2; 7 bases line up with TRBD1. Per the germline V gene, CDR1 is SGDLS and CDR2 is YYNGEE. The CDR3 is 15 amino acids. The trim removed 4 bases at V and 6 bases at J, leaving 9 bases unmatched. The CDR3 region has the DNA TGTGCCAGCAGCCTCCAAGGGGGCCCCCCCGGGGAGCTGTTTTTT. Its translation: CASSLQGGPPGELFF.

The CDR3 DNA sequence: TGTGCCAGCAGTTTACCGGGAGCCTTGAATCAGCCCCAGCATTTT. Its translation: CASSLPGALNQPQHF. The rearrangement links TRBV28 to TRBJ1-5; D is uncertain. The CDR3 spans 15 residues. V was shortened by 2 bases and J by 4 bases, with 12 bases between the two germline ends. CDR1 and CDR2 from the germline V gene are MDHEN and SYDVKM.

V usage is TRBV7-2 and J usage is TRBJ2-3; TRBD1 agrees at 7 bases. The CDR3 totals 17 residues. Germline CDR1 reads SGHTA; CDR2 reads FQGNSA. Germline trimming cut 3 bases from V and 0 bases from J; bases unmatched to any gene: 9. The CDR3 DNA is TGTGCCAGCAGCTTCATAGGGGGCGGCAGCAGCACAGATACGCAGTATTTT. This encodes CASSFIGGGSSTDTQYF.

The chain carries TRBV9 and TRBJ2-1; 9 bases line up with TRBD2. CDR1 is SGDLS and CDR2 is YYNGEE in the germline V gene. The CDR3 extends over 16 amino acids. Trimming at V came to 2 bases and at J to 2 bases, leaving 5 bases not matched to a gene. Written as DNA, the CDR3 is TGTGCCAGCAGCGTTAGGACTAGCGTGACCTACAATGAGCAGTTCTTC. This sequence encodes CASSVRTSVTYNEQFF.

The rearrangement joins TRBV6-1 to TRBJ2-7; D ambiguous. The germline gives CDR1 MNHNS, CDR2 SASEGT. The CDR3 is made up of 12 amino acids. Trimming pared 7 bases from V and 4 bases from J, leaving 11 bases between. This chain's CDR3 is CASISTVYEQYF. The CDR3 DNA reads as TGTGCCAGCATAAGCACGGTTTACGAGCAGTACTTC.

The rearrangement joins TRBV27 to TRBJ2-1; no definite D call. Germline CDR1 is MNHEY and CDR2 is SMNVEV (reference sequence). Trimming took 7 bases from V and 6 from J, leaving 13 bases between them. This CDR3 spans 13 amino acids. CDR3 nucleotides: TGTGCCAGCACGAATCTCCTCGGCAATGAGCAGTTCTTC. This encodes CASTNLLGNEQFF.

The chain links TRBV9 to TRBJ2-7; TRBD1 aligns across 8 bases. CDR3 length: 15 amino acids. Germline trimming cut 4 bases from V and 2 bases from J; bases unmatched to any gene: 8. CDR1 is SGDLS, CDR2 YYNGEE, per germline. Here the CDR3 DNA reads TGTGCCAGCAGCATCCGGACAGGGCCACCCTACGAGCAGTACTTC. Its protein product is CASSIRTGPPYEQYF.

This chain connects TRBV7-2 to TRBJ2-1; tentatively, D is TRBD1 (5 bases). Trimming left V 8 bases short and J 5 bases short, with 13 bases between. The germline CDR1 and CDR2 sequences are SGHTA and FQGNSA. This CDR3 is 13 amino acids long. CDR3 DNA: TGTGCCAGCTACGACAGAGCTAACAATGAGCAGTTCTTC. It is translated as CASYDRANNEQFF.

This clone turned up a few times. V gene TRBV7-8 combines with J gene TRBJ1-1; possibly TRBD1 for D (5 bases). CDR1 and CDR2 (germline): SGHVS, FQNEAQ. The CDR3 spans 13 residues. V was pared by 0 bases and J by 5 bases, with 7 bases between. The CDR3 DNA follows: TGTGCCAGCAGCTTAGCGAGACAGACTGAAGCTTTCTTT. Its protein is CASSLARQTEAFF. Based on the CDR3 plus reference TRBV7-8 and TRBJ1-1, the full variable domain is GAGVSQSPRYKVAKRGQDVALRCDPISGHVSLFWYQQALGQGPEFLTYFQNEAQLDKSGLPSDRFFAERPEGSVSTLKIQRTQQEDSAVYLCASSLARQTEAFFGQGTRLTVV.

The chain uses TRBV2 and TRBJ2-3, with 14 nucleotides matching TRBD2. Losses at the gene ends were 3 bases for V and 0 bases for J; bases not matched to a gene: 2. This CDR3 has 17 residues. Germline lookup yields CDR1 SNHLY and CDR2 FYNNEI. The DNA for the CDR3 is TGTGCCAGCAGTGAGACTAGCGGGAGGGTCAGCACAGATACGCAGTATTTT. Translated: CASSETSGRVSTDTQYF.

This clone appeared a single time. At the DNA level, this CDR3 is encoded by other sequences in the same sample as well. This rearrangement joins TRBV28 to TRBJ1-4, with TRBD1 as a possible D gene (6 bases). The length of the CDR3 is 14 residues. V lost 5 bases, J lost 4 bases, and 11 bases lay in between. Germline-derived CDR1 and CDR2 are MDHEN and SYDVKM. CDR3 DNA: TGTGCCAGCAGTCTGGACAGACTTAATGAAAAACTGTTTTTT. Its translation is CASSLDRLNEKLFF.

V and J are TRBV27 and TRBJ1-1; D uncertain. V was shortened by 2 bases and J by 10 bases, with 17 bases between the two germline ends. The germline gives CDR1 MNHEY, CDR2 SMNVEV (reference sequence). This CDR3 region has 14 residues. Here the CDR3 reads CASSLAMTGMGAFF. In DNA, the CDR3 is TGTGCCAGCAGTTTAGCCATGACGGGTATGGGAGCTTTCTTT.

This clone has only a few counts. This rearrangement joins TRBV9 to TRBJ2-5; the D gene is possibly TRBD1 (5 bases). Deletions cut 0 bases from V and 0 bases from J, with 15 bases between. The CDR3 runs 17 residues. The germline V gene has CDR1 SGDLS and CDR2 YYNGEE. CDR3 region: CASSVGRKGRNQETQYF. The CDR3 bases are TGTGCCAGCAGCGTAGGAAGGAAGGGGCGAAACCAAGAGACCCAGTACTTC.

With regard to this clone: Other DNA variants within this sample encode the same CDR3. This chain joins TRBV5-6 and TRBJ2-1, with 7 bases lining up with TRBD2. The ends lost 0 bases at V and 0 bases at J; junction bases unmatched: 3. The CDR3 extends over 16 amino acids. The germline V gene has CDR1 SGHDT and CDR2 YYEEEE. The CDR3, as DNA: TGTGCCAGCAGCTTGGCGGGCGGGAGCTCCTACAATGAGCAGTTCTTC. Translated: CASSLAGGSSYNEQFF.

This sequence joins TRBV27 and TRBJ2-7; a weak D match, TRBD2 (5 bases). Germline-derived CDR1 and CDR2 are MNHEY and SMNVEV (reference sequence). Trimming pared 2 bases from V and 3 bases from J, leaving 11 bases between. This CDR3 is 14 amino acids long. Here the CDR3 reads CASSLRGSDYEQYF. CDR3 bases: TGTGCCAGCAGTTTACGAGGGTCTGACTACGAGCAGTACTTC.

CDR3 nucleotide sequence: TGTGCCAGCAGTTTATTCGGCCTAGCGGGAGAGGTTTTTGATGAGCAGTTCTTC. Protein: CASSLFGLAGEVFDEQFF. The V and J genes are TRBV28 and TRBJ2-1, with 10 bases identical to TRBD2. The CDR3 runs to 18 residues. V was pared by 1 base and J by 8 bases, with 14 bases of the junction left unmatched. Germline-derived CDR1 and CDR2 are MDHEN and SYDVKM.

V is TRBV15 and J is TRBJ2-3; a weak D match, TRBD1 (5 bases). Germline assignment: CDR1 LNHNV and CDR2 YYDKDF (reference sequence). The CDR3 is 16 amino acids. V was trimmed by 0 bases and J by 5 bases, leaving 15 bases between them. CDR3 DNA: TGTGCCACCAGCAGAGAAGCTCGACAGCCCGGAGATACGCAGTATTTT. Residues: CATSREARQPGDTQYF.

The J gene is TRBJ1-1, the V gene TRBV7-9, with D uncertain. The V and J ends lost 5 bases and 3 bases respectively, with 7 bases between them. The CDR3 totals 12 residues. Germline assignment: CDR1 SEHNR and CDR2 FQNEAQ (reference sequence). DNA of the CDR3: TGTGCCAGCAGCCCCCTTGACACTGAAGCTTTCTTT. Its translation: CASSPLDTEAFF.